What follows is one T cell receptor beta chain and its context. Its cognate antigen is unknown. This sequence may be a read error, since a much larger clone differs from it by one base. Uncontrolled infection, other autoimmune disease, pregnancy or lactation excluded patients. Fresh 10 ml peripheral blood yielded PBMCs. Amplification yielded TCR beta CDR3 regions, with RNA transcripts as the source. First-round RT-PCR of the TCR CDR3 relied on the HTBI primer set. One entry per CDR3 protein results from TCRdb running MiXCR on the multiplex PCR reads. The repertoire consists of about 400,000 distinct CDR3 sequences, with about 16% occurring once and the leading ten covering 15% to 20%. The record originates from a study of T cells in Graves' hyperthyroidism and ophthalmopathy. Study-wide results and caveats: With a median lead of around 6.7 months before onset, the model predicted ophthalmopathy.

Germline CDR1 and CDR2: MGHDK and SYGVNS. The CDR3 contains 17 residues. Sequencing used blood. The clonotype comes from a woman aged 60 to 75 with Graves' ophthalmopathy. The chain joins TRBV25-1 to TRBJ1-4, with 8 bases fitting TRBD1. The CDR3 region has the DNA TGTGCCAGCAGTGAATATGGGGGGACAGGAAAAAATGAAAGACTGTTTTTT. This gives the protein CASSEYGGTGKNERLFF.